This T cell receptor beta chain emerged from a study of graft-versus-host responses after intestinal transplantation. Turning to the study itself: Induction using anti-thymocyte globulin, followed by tacrolimus and steroids for roughly 3 years, was given to all recipients.

The CDR3 has 15 residues. Trimming pared 4 bases from V and 2 bases from J, leaving 12 bases between. Germline V gene lookup returns CDR1 SGHAT and CDR2 FQDESV (reference sequence). Regarding this clone: The antigen is not known.

Repertoires were generated with immunoSEQ multiplex PCR, while TCRdb's copy carries only in-frame clones and drops some. The sample holds over 15,000 clones, over 75% seen once. Study findings and constraints: Recipient marrow contained GvH clones, some of which appeared first in ileum or blood.

The source material was PBMCs, sampled approximately 370 days after transplant. The chain combines TRBV11-1 with TRBJ1-5; a possible D gene is TRBD1 (5 bases). The clonotype originates from a human patient who received an intestinal transplant, so some T cells may come from the graft donor. The CDR3 sequence is CASSSGTSGNQPQHF. The CDR3 nucleotides read TGTGCCAGCAGCTCCGGGACGAGTGGCAATCAGCCCCAGCATTTT.